The 7 T cell receptor beta chains below come from one sample, sequenced in a study of Ad26.COV2.S vaccination and SARS-CoV-2 variants (dated by TCRdb to the early 2020s). Read against the paper, the sample's treatment or condition label means: some 19 received Ad26.COV2.S at low or high dose, single or two shots; roughly 5 received placebo; per-sample allocation not given. For vaccine and placebo recipients, the sequenced repertoires came from samples collected on day 63 after the first injection. The library was produced with the immunoSEQ multiplex PCR assay. TCRdb limited this immuneACCESS table to in-frame rearrangements with V and J called. A share of clones is missing; checked studies link under half to unresolved V genes, and the rest is unexplained. The sample table records 250,000 or so clones; roughly 85% of these occur just once. The top ten clones comprise under 3% of the sample. The sequencing used peripheral blood, collected in a trial of Ad26.COV2.S vaccine versus placebo. The receptors here all came from a person aged 18-65 years who received the Ad26.COV2.S COVID-19 vaccine or a placebo.

The chain recombines TRBV10-3 with TRBJ2-5; 10 bases fit TRBD2. Germline CDR1 and CDR2: ENHRY and SYGVKD. V lost 6 bases and J lost 3; bases outside the gene matches: 13. The length of the CDR3 is 17 residues. For the CDR3, the DNA is TGTGCCATCAGCGCCTTTTTTCTAGCGGGAGTTGAAGAGACCCAGTACTTC. This codes for CAISAFFLAGVEETQYF.

This clone was seen once. V and J are TRBV7-9 and TRBJ2-5; no definite D call. V lost 3 bases and J lost 4, with 6 bases in between. The V gene's germline CDR1 is SEHNR and CDR2 FQNEAQ (reference sequence). The CDR3 length is 12 residues. This CDR3 reads CASSFSGETQYF. CDR3 coding DNA: TGTGCCAGCAGCTTTTCAGGAGAGACCCAGTACTTC.

The V gene is TRBV19, the J gene TRBJ1-3, with TRBD1 matching 7 bases. CDR1 and CDR2 (germline): LNHDA, SQIVND (reference sequence). This CDR3 comprises 14 residues. After removal of 5 bases from V and 1 base from J, the junction contained 2 bases not matched to a gene. CDR3 amino acids: CASSSGGSGNTIYF. CDR3 DNA sequence: TGTGCCAGTAGTTCAGGGGGATCTGGAAACACCATATATTTT.

This chain connects TRBV27 to TRBJ2-2; 9 bases fit TRBD1. The V gene's germline CDR1 is MNHEY and CDR2 SMNVEV (reference sequence). Trimming took 5 bases from V and 5 from J; bases not matched to a gene: 9. The CDR3 extends over 16 amino acids. This CDR3 reads CASSVTGGSGTGELFF. CDR3 in DNA: TGTGCCAGCAGTGTTACAGGGGGCTCGGGTACCGGGGAGCTGTTTTTT.

This chain uses TRBV9 with TRBJ2-2; TRBD2 aligns across 11 bases. Germline V gene sequence: CDR1 SGDLS, CDR2 YYNGEE. The CDR3 is made up of 15 amino acids. Unmatched junction bases numbered 3, after V lost 3 bases and J lost 5 bases. Here the CDR3 reads CASSELAGVTGELFF. DNA for the CDR3: TGTGCCAGCAGCGAACTAGCGGGAGTGACCGGGGAGCTGTTTTTT. Filled out from reference TRBV9 and TRBJ2-2, the complete variable domain reads DSGVTQTPKHLITATGQRVTLRCSPRSGDLSVYWYQQSLDQGLQFLIQYYNGEERAKGNILERFSAQQFPDLHSELNLSSLELGDSALYFCASSELAGVTGELFFGEGSRLTVL.

The chain carries TRBV5-1 and TRBJ1-1, with D unresolved. Per germline, CDR1 SGHRS and CDR2 YFSETQ. The CDR3 has 16 residues. The V end lost 0 bases, the J end lost 1 base, and 13 bases lay between the germline ends. CDR3 residues: CASSLAYREQNTEAFF. The CDR3 nucleotides are TGCGCCAGCAGCTTGGCTTATCGCGAGCAGAACACTGAAGCTTTCTTT.

The chain uses TRBV9 and TRBJ2-1; TRBD2 is a possible D gene (5 bases). The length of the CDR3 is 11 residues. The V end lost 4 bases, the J end lost 7 bases, and 6 bases lay between the germline ends. Germline assignment: CDR1 SGDLS and CDR2 YYNGEE. The CDR3 sequence: CASSRGNEQFF. In DNA form, the CDR3 reads TGTGCCAGCAGCCGGGGAAATGAGCAGTTCTTC.